This TCR beta chain was identified during a study of OX40 agonist ivuxolimab in advanced cancers. Study-level information: Patients receiving dose escalation had hepatocellular carcinoma, melanoma, renal cell or head and neck cancer. Cohort: 82.7% men, mean age about 60, aged roughly 20 to 79.

Measured with immunoSEQ multiplex PCR; TCRdb has only the in-frame clones, and not every one. The data show just under 65,000 clones, with 85% to 90% seen just once and 10% to 13% held by the top ten. This CDR3 spans 17 amino acids. The germline V gene encodes CDR1 SGHTS and CDR2 YDEGEE. The V gene lost 6 bases and the J gene lost 0 bases, with 22 bases spanning the gap. Study-level points and caveats: The authors did not determine the antigen specificity of the expanded peripheral T cells. Averaged across samples, CD8+ T cells carried more expanded clones than CD4+ did.

Remarks on this clone: Its matching antigen is unknown.

The V and J genes are TRBV5-8 and TRBJ2-7; no definite D call. The sample here was CD4+ or CD8+ T cells sorted from blood, taken in a trial of the OX40 agonist ivuxolimab. This TCR came from an adult with an advanced solid tumor such as melanoma, head and neck, liver or kidney cancer. The CDR3 DNA sequence: TGTGCCAGCAAACCTCCTCCGTGGACCGATAGCTCCTACGAGCAGTACTTC. Encoded protein: CASKPPPWTDSSYEQYF.